The 30 T cell receptor beta chains presented below share a single source sample, sequenced in a study of T cells in Graves' hyperthyroidism and ophthalmopathy. Amplification yielded TCR beta CDR3 regions, with RNA transcripts as the source. The HTBI primer set drove a first-round RT-PCR of the TCR CDR3. A single record per CDR3 protein comes from TCRdb applying MiXCR to the multiplex PCR reads. The data show roughly 520,000 distinct CDR3 sequences, around 24% seen once. Sequencing was performed on blood. The receptors derive from a woman in her twenties or thirties with Graves' ophthalmopathy.

This clonotype has at least ten counts. The rearrangement uses TRBV6-2 or TRBV6-3 and TRBJ1-1, with D perhaps TRBD1 (6 bases). The CDR3 consists of 15 residues. Trimming took off 0 bases at V and 4 bases at J, with 12 bases between the two ends. Looked up from germline, CDR1 is MNHEY and CDR2 is SVGEGT. In nucleotides, the CDR3 is TGTGCCAGCAGTTACTCCCAGGGGTATGTCACTGAAGCTTTCTTT. It encodes CASSYSQGYVTEAFF.

This clonotype was recorded many times. The J gene is TRBJ1-2, the V gene TRBV7-9; D uncertain. CDR1 and CDR2 (germline): SEHNR, FQNEAQ (reference sequence). The CDR3 is 13 residues long. The V end was cut by 5 bases, the J end by 6 bases, with 13 bases between. The CDR3, as DNA: TGTGCCAGCAGCCCAGAAGCCCCCGATGGCTACACCTTC. This translates into CASSPEAPDGYTF.

The gene calls are TRBV10-2 and TRBJ2-3; no firm D call. CDR1 and CDR2 from the germline V gene are WSHSY and SAAADI. The length of the CDR3 is 15 residues. Trimming removed 10 bases at V and 4 bases at J, with 21 bases between. Here the CDR3 reads CATSTPTKTPDTQYF. CDR3 nucleotides: TGCGCCACCTCCACGCCGACAAAAACACCAGATACGCAGTATTTT.

This chain connects TRBV5-1 to TRBJ1-1; the D gene is possibly TRBD1 (5 bases). V was pared by 1 base and J by 10 bases, with 23 bases between. The CDR3 is made up of 16 amino acids. Germline values: CDR1 SGHRS, CDR2 YFSETQ. The CDR3 protein is CASSLTAWGTREGAFF. The DNA of the CDR3 is TGCGCCAGCAGCTTGACAGCGTGGGGAACCAGGGAGGGAGCTTTCTTT. Complete variable domain (other parts from reference TRBV5-1 and TRBJ1-1): KAGVTQTPRYLIKTRGQQVTLSCSPISGHRSVSWYQQTPGQGLQFLFEYFSETQRNKGNFPGRFSGRQFSNSRSEMNVSTLELGDSALYLCASSLTAWGTREGAFFGQGTRLTVV.

The chain joins TRBV28 to TRBJ2-2; no clear D. The CDR3 totals 13 residues. Per germline, CDR1 MDHEN and CDR2 SYDVKM. Trimming pared 5 bases from V and 6 bases from J, leaving 10 bases between. CDR3 loop: CASSLDNPGELFF. The CDR3 nucleotides are TGTGCCAGCAGTCTCGACAACCCCGGGGAGCTGTTTTTT.

This chain uses TRBV5-1 with TRBJ1-1, with 11 bases aligning to TRBD1. Looked up from germline, CDR1 is SGHRS and CDR2 is YFSETQ. The CDR3 contains 16 residues. V trimming: 4 bases; J trimming: 0 bases; junction bases outside the gene matches: 5. CDR3 region: CASSRGQGALNTEAFF. The CDR3 bases are TGCGCCAGCAGCCGTGGACAGGGGGCGTTGAACACTGAAGCTTTCTTT.

This clonotype was recorded at least ten times. The chain uses TRBV12-3 or TRBV12-4 and TRBJ2-7, with 7 bases lining up with TRBD1. This CDR3 has 14 amino acids. V gave up 8 bases and J gave up 0 bases; unmatched junction bases: 7. The CDR3: CASGRDSLSYEQYF. CDR3 bases: TGTGCCAGCGGCCGGGACAGCCTCTCCTACGAGCAGTACTTC.

In this sample, this clonotype turned up many times. The rearrangement links TRBV7-9 to TRBJ2-7; 9 nucleotides match TRBD1. The V segment lost 3 bases and the J segment 3 bases; nucleotides outside the gene matches: 6. The CDR3 is 15 residues long. Germline CDR1 reads SEHNR; CDR2 reads FQNEAQ (reference sequence). The DNA of the CDR3 is TGTGCCAGCAGCTTCACGGGACAGGGCCTCTACGAGCAGTACTTC. It yields the protein CASSFTGQGLYEQYF.

The table lists this clonotype with many counts. The chain carries TRBV27 and TRBJ2-5; possible D gene TRBD2, 5 bases. Germline V gene sequence: CDR1 MNHEY, CDR2 SMNVEV (reference sequence). The ends were cut back, 5 bases at V and 5 bases at J, with 12 bases in the middle. This CDR3 is 13 amino acids long. CDR3 DNA sequence: TGTGCCAGCAGTAGAAAGAGGGAGGAGACCCAGTACTTC. Translation: CASSRKREETQYF.

V usage is TRBV20-1 and J usage is TRBJ2-7; TRBD1 agrees at 7 bases. CDR3 length equals 15 residues. Germline CDR1 reads DFQATT; CDR2 reads SNEGSKA (reference sequence). J gave up 6 bases and V 1 base, and 12 bases lay outside the gene matches. The CDR3: CSARATPQGWSEQYF. CDR3 DNA sequence: TGCAGTGCTAGAGCTACCCCACAGGGGTGGAGCGAGCAGTACTTC.

This clonotype was found many times. This sequence joins TRBV25-1 and TRBJ2-5; 9 bases fit TRBD2. There are 14 residues in the CDR3. Per the germline V gene, CDR1 is MGHDK and CDR2 is SYGVNS. Trimming at V came to 6 bases and at J to 5 bases, leaving 7 bases not matched to a gene. DNA for the CDR3: TGTGCCAGCAGACCTAGCGGGGATTGGGAGACCCAGTACTTC. The encoded protein is CASRPSGDWETQYF.

Worth noting for this clonotype: This may stem from a read error, because a much larger clone lies one nucleotide away. J is TRBJ1-1 and V is TRBV20-1, with a tentative D call TRBD1 (6 bases). V lost 2 bases and J 5 bases, leaving 9 bases between the germline ends. There are 12 residues in the CDR3. Germline lookup yields CDR1 DFQATT and CDR2 SNEGSKA (reference sequence). This CDR3 is CSARRTVTEAFF. The DNA for the CDR3 is TGCAGTGCTAGAAGGACAGTAACTGAAGCTTTCTTT.

Many counts were recorded for this clonotype. V usage is TRBV4-1 and J usage is TRBJ1-3, with TRBD1 as a possible D gene (6 bases). The CDR3 runs 16 residues. Germline-derived CDR1 and CDR2 are MGHRA and YSYEKL. Trimming cost V 2 bases and J 4 bases, with 15 bases left between them. The CDR3 DNA follows: TGCGCCAGCAGCCAACTTGGACAGTCCCGCGGAAACACCATATATTTT. Translating gives CASSQLGQSRGNTIYF.

This clonotype has at least ten counts. This chain connects TRBV6-2 or TRBV6-3 to TRBJ2-5; 7 bases match TRBD2. Germline assignment: CDR1 MNHEY and CDR2 SVGEGT. V shed 8 bases and J 2 bases; nucleotides not matched to a gene: 11. CDR3 length: 15 residues. CDR3 sequence reads: CASGSPRRGQETQYF. The CDR3 DNA sequence: TGTGCCAGCGGCAGTCCCAGGCGGGGGCAAGAGACCCAGTACTTC.

This clonotype was counted ten times or more. The CDR3 spells CASRITGQETQYF. DNA for the CDR3: TGCGCCAGCAGGATTACTGGACAAGAGACCCAGTACTTC. This rearrangement joins TRBV5-1 to TRBJ2-5; D is unclear. The CDR3 totals 13 residues. Trimming removed 5 bases at V and 2 bases at J, with 10 bases between. CDR1 is SGHRS, CDR2 YFSETQ, per germline.

The J gene is TRBJ1-6, the V gene TRBV7-9, with a tentative D call TRBD1 (5 bases). CDR1 and CDR2 from the germline V gene are SEHNR and FQNEAQ (reference sequence). The CDR3 runs 13 residues. V gave up 8 bases and J gave up 9 bases, with 14 bases separating them. In DNA form, the CDR3 reads TGTGCCAGCTCTGGACACTTGCTTTCACCCCTCCACTTT. Translating it yields CASSGHLLSPLHF. The entire variable domain, with the rest obtained from reference TRBV7-9 and TRBJ1-6, is as follows: DTGVSQNPRHKITKRGQNVTFRCDPISEHNRLYWYRQTLGQGPEFLTYFQNEAQLEKSRLLSDRFSAERPKGSFSTLEIQRTEQGDSAMYLCASSGHLLSPLHFGNGTRLTVT.

This rearrangement joins TRBV20-1 to TRBJ1-2; 7 bases match TRBD1. The CDR3 runs 17 residues. Germline V CDR1 and CDR2: DFQATT, SNEGSKA (reference sequence). V lost 6 bases to trimming and J lost 6 bases; unmatched junction nucleotides: 22. This CDR3 is CSAYSPPGTVLGNGYTF. CDR3 nucleotide sequence: TGCAGTGCCTACAGTCCCCCCGGGACAGTCCTTGGCAATGGCTACACCTTC.

This clonotype was detected ten times or more. The rearrangement uses TRBV20-1 and TRBJ2-7; possibly TRBD1 for D (5 bases). The V gene lost 8 bases and the J gene lost 0 bases, with 17 bases spanning the gap. The CDR3 totals 14 residues. CDR1 is DFQATT, CDR2 SNEGSKA, per germline (reference sequence). The CDR3 DNA sequence: TGCAGTAGTCTACAAACAGGTCTCTCCTACGAGCAGTACTTC. The encoded protein is CSSLQTGLSYEQYF.

In this sample, this clonotype turned up many times. This chain uses TRBV4-3 with TRBJ1-5, with 7 bases aligning to TRBD1. This CDR3 contains 13 residues. V was clipped by 3 bases and J by 7 bases; unmatched bases: 3. Germline V gene lookup returns CDR1 LGHNA and CDR2 YSLEER. CDR3 nucleotides: TGCGCCAGCAGCCAGACAGGGTACCAGCCCCAGCATTTT. This encodes CASSQTGYQPQHF.

V is TRBV12-3 or TRBV12-4 and J is TRBJ1-1; 9 bases are a match to TRBD1. V lost 7 bases to trimming and J lost 4 bases; unmatched junction nucleotides: 7. The length of the CDR3 is 14 residues. The CDR3 coding sequence is TGTGCCAGCACCCCGACAGGGGGGAGCACTGAAGCTTTCTTT. Protein product: CASTPTGGSTEAFF.

In this sample, this clonotype is medium-sized. The V call is TRBV27, the J call TRBJ2-7; D assignment may be TRBD1 or TRBD2 (7 bases each). The V and J ends lost 4 bases and 4 bases respectively, with 14 bases between them. The CDR3 sequence is 14 residues long. In germline, CDR1 is MNHEY, CDR2 SMNVEV (reference sequence). CDR3 nucleotide sequence: TGTGCCAGCAGTTCGTCAGGGGGAGGGTACGAGCAGTACTTC. It translates to CASSSSGGGYEQYF.

The chain uses TRBV7-9 and TRBJ2-7; 8 bases align to TRBD1. Germline assignment: CDR1 SEHNR and CDR2 FQNEAQ (reference sequence). The CDR3 is made up of 15 amino acids. The J segment lost 5 bases and the V segment lost 1 base, leaving 7 bases of the junction unmatched. CDR3 sequence: CASSLVFRTGNEQYF. Here the CDR3 DNA reads TGTGCCAGCAGCTTAGTGTTTCGGACAGGGAACGAGCAGTACTTC.

This clonotype was seen ten or more times. This chain connects TRBV2 to TRBJ2-5, with D hard to call. The CDR3 extends over 14 amino acids. CDR1 is SNHLY, CDR2 FYNNEI, per germline. V shed 6 bases and J shed 3 bases, with 14 bases lying between them. The CDR3 spells CASRPLKLKETQYF. The DNA for the CDR3 is TGTGCCAGCAGGCCTCTCAAGCTTAAAGAGACCCAGTACTTC. The full variable domain, its missing parts supplied by reference TRBV2 and TRBJ2-5, is EPEVTQTPSHQVTQMGQEVILRCVPISNHLYFYWYRQILGQKVEFLVSFYNNEISEKSEIFDDQFSVERPDGSNFTLKIRSTKLEDSAMYFCASRPLKLKETQYFGPGTRLLVL.

The rearrangement joins TRBV3-1 to TRBJ1-1; D gene unclear. The ends were cut back, 0 bases at V and 0 bases at J, with 20 bases in the middle. Germline CDR1 is LGHDT and CDR2 is YNNKEL (reference sequence). The CDR3 totals 19 residues. DNA for the CDR3: TGTGCCAGCAGCCAAGATTATAGAACATCCCGACCTATGAACACTGAAGCTTTCTTT. Protein product: CASSQDYRTSRPMNTEAFF.

In regard to this clonotype: At one boundary the junction diverges from the germline segment, which might be a read error. This chain connects TRBV7-9 to TRBJ1-2, with D possibly TRBD1 on 5 matching bases. CDR3 size: 13 residues. Germline V gene lookup returns CDR1 SEHNR and CDR2 FQNEAQ (reference sequence). The CDR3 DNA reads as TGTGCCAGCAGCTCCCGGGACGGCTATGGCTACAGCTTC. This encodes CASSSRDGYGYSF.

V is TRBV2 and J is TRBJ1-1; weak D call: TRBD1 (5 bases). V was cut by 4 bases and J by 6 bases, with 6 bases left in between. CDR1 is SNHLY and CDR2 is FYNNEI in the germline V gene. The CDR3 covers 11 residues. The CDR3 DNA sequence: TGTGCCAGCAGTGGCAGGGCTGAAGCTTTCTTT. Translating gives CASSGRAEAFF.

This rearrangement joins TRBV28 to TRBJ1-5; TRBD1 agrees at 7 bases. Trimming cost V 5 bases and J 0 bases; bases outside gene matches: 7. This CDR3 spans 16 amino acids. Per germline, CDR1 MDHEN and CDR2 SYDVKM. In nucleotides, the CDR3 is TGTGCCAGCAGTCCTCCGGGACAGAATAGCAATCAGCCCCAGCATTTT. Translation gives CASSPPGQNSNQPQHF.

This clonotype was picked up one time. Its ends do not fully match the called genes, so a read error is possible. The chain employs TRBV11-2 and TRBJ2-2; TRBD2 aligns across 14 bases. Germline V lookup: CDR1 SGHAT, CDR2 FQNNGV. This CDR3 is 17 amino acids long. The CDR3 loop reads CASSLTSGGVGAGDLFF. DNA of the CDR3: TGTGCCAGCAGCCTGACTAGCGGGGGGGTCGGGGCCGGGGATCTGTTTTTT. Together with reference TRBV11-2 and TRBJ2-2, the CDR3 gives the full variable domain: EAGVAQSPRYKIIEKRQSVAFWCNPISGHATLYWYQQILGQGPKLLIQFQNNGVVDDSQLPKDRFSAERLKGVDSTLKIQPAKLEDSAVYLCASSLTSGGVGAGDLFFGEGSRLTVL.

The chain combines TRBV10-3 with TRBJ2-2; D ambiguous. V was pared by 10 bases and J by 4 bases, with 19 bases between. Germline assignment: CDR1 ENHRY and CDR2 SYGVKD. The CDR3 spans 15 residues. Written as DNA, the CDR3 is TGTGCCACCAAAGCTGGGCCAAGCCCCACCGGGGAGCTGTTTTTT. This gives the protein CATKAGPSPTGELFF.

To note about this clonotype: A much larger clone lies a single base off, so this may be a read error. This chain links TRBV20-1 with TRBJ2-5; D might be TRBD1 (5 bases). Trimming removed 3 bases at V and 7 bases at J, with 15 bases between. The CDR3 sequence is 13 residues long. Germline values: CDR1 DFQATT, CDR2 SNEGSKA (reference sequence). The CDR3 bases are TGCAGTGCTAGCAGGGCAGGGCGAGGGACCCAGTACTTC. As protein: CSASRAGRGTQYF.